What follows is one T cell receptor beta chain and its context. These data come from a study of glioma-infiltrating T cells after dendritic cell vaccination. From germline, CDR1 is SGHRS and CDR2 YFSETQ. This CDR3 is built from 16 residues. V dropped 4 bases and J dropped 2; count of bases not matched to a gene: 8. Time point: after dendritic cell vaccination, including at tumor progression/relapse. Before vaccination, two weeks after the third vaccination, and at progression, PBMC were collected. The PCR used 60 V beta and 13 J beta primers. Data came from immunoSEQ multiplex PCR; TCRdb stores just in-frame clones and leaves some out. The sample contains tens of thousands of clones, roughly four fifths of which appear only once.

This specimen was blood, taken after dendritic cell vaccination. This clonotype was sampled from a human donor with glioblastoma. The chain carries TRBV5-1 and TRBJ1-4, with 7 bases matching TRBD1. CDR3 coding DNA: TGCGCCAGCAGCGCCTATACAGGGGTTACTAATGAAAAACTGTTTTTT. Translating gives CASSAYTGVTNEKLFF.